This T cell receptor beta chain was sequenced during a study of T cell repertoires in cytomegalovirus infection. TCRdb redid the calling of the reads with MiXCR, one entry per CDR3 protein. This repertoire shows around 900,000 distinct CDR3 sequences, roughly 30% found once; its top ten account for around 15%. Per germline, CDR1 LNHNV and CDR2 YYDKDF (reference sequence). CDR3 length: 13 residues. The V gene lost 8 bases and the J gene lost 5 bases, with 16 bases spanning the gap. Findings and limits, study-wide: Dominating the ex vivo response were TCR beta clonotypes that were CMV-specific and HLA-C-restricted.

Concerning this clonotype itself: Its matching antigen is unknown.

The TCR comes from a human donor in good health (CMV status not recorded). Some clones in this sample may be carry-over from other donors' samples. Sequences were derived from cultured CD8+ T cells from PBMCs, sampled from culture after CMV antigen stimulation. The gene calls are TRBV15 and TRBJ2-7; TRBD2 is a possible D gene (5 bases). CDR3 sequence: CATRPEGSDEQYF. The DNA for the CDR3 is TGTGCCACCCGGCCTGAGGGTTCCGACGAGCAGTACTTC.